Listed below are T cell receptor beta chains from one sample, sequenced in a study of tumor-infiltrating lymphocytes in primary liver carcinoma. TCRdb processed the multiplex PCR reads anew with MiXCR; each CDR3 protein has one entry. Seen here are more than 150,000 distinct CDR3 sequences, about 60% observed once, and the top ten hold about 70%. Source material: peripheral blood. The receptors here all came from a middle-aged man with primary liver carcinoma and hepatitis B virus infection. Each CDR3 is given with its conserved first and last residue. Each record gives: clone size, D gene, J gene, V gene, CDR3 DNA, CDR3 protein. A D gene is named only where the DNA matches it firmly. Clone size is not always given. Where it is, it says once, few, many or a class for expanded clones.

NA NA TRBJ2-3 TRBV4-1 TGCGCCAGCAGCCAAGATGGAGGGATGGCCGGTGATACGCAGTATTTT CASSQDGGMAGDTQYF
NA NA TRBJ2-3 TRBV12-3/TRBV12-4 TGTGCCAGCAGTCCGCCGGGACGAGGCACAGATACGCAGTATTTT CASSPPGRGTDTQYF
once NA TRBJ2-1 TRBV4-2 TGTCCCAGCAGCCAAGAGAAGCTTGCCCTCAATGAGCAGTTCTTC CPSSQEKLALNEQFF
few TRBD1 TRBJ1-2 TRBV29-1 TGCAGCGTTGATAAGGACAGGGGGCGGGCTGGCTACACCTTC CSVDKDRGRAGYTF
few TRBD1 TRBJ2-3 TRBV4-1 TGCGCCAGCAGCCAAGATCTGGCGGGGACAGGTACGCAGTATTTT CASSQDLAGTGTQYF
few NA TRBJ2-1 TRBV6-2/TRBV6-3 TGTGCCAGCAGTCCTCGAAACCCCGGGGATGAGCAGTTCTTC CASSPRNPGDEQFF
NA NA TRBJ2-1 TRBV11-2 TGTGCCAGCAGTCCCGAGATAGAGGGAGGAAATGTGCAGTTCTTC CASSPEIEGGNVQFF
few NA TRBJ2-7 TRBV10-3 TGTGCCATCAGTGTGGCCGGATCCTACGAGCAGTACTTC CAISVAGSYEQYF
many NA TRBJ2-3 TRBV29-1 TGCAGCGTTGACGGTGCAGGGAGCACAGATACGCAGTATTTT CSVDGAGSTDTQYF
NA TRBD2 TRBJ2-7 TRBV10-2 TGCGCCAGCAGAGAGGGACTAGCGGTACCCTACGAGCAGTACTTC CASREGLAVPYEQYF
NA NA TRBJ1-2 TRBV4-1 TGCGCCAGCAGCCAATCACACCTAGCTAACTATGGCTACACCTTC CASSQSHLANYGYTF
many NA TRBJ2-7 TRBV11-2 TGTGCCAGCAGCTTAGAGGGGTCTGGGAAGTACTTC CASSLEGSGKYF
few TRBD2 TRBJ2-1 TRBV11-3 TGTGCCGGCAGCTTATCAGGGACTAGCAGGAGGGGTGAGCAGTTCTTC CAGSLSGTSRRGEQFF
NA NA TRBJ2-5 TRBV10-3 TGTGCCATCAGTGAGTCGATCGCGGGGCAAGAGACCCAGTACTTC CAISESIAGQETQYF
many NA TRBJ2-2 TRBV11-2 TGTGCCGGGAGAGCGGACACCGGGGAGCTGTTTTTT CAGRADTGELFF
NA TRBD2 TRBJ2-3 TRBV4-1 TGCGCCAGCAGCCAAGAAGGAGCGGGAGGAACACATACGCAGTATTTT CASSQEGAGGTHTQYF
NA TRBD2 TRBJ2-3 TRBV28 TGTGCCAGCAGTTCTCTCAAACTAGCGGGAGGAACAGATACGCAGTATTTT CASSSLKLAGGTDTQYF
NA TRBD1 TRBJ1-2 TRBV29-1 TGCAGCGTCGGGGACAGGGGCGACTACACCTTC CSVGDRGDYTF
few TRBD2 TRBJ2-3 TRBV10-3 TGTGCCATCAGTGAGGGTCTAGCGGGGAGAGATACGCAGTATTTT CAISEGLAGRDTQYF
NA TRBD2 TRBJ2-7 TRBV5-1 TGCGCCAGCAGCTTGACTAGCGGGAGGGCCTGGGAGCAGTACTTC CASSLTSGRAWEQYF
NA NA TRBJ2-7 TRBV29-1 TGCAGCGTTGAAGGGGGGGCTAAGGGTAACAAGCAGTACTTC CSVEGGAKGNKQYF
NA NA TRBJ2-5 TRBV29-1 TGCAGCGTTGAGGGAGGTAACAAAGAGGCCCAGTACTTC CSVEGGNKEAQYF
NA TRBD2 TRBJ2-1 TRBV12-3/TRBV12-4 TGCGCCAGCCGACTAGCGGCTAGCAATGAGCAGTTCTTC CASRLAASNEQFF